This T cell receptor (beta chain) emerged from a study of T cells after posttransplantation cyclophosphamide. Broader study findings: Tissue-infiltrating T cells from skin or gut overlapped little with blood T cells. Recipient CMV seropositivity and CMV reactivation strongly tracked TRB clonality.

CDR3 length: 13 amino acids. Germline V lookup: CDR1 SEHNR, CDR2 FQNEAQ (reference sequence). With 5 bases removed from V and 2 bases from J, the gap between germline ends came to 10 bases. Produced via immunoSEQ multiplex PCR; TCRdb's table is partial and in-frame only. The data contain 5,000 or so clones, about 79% of them singletons. For this clone: Its cognate antigen is unknown.

Cyclophosphamide on days +3 and +4 followed busulfan-fludarabine conditioning and a marrow graft. This TCR came from a male patient aged 60-69 years who received an allogeneic stem cell transplant from an unrelated donor, was CMV-positive, and had no GVHD. Some T cells may have originated in the graft donor. The chain links TRBV7-9 to TRBJ2-7; D is uncertain. The material was PBMCs, obtained after allogeneic stem cell transplant with posttransplant cyclophosphamide. The CDR3 loop reads CASSPVVTYEQYF. The CDR3 DNA sequence: TGTGCCAGCAGCCCAGTGGTCACCTACGAGCAGTACTTC.